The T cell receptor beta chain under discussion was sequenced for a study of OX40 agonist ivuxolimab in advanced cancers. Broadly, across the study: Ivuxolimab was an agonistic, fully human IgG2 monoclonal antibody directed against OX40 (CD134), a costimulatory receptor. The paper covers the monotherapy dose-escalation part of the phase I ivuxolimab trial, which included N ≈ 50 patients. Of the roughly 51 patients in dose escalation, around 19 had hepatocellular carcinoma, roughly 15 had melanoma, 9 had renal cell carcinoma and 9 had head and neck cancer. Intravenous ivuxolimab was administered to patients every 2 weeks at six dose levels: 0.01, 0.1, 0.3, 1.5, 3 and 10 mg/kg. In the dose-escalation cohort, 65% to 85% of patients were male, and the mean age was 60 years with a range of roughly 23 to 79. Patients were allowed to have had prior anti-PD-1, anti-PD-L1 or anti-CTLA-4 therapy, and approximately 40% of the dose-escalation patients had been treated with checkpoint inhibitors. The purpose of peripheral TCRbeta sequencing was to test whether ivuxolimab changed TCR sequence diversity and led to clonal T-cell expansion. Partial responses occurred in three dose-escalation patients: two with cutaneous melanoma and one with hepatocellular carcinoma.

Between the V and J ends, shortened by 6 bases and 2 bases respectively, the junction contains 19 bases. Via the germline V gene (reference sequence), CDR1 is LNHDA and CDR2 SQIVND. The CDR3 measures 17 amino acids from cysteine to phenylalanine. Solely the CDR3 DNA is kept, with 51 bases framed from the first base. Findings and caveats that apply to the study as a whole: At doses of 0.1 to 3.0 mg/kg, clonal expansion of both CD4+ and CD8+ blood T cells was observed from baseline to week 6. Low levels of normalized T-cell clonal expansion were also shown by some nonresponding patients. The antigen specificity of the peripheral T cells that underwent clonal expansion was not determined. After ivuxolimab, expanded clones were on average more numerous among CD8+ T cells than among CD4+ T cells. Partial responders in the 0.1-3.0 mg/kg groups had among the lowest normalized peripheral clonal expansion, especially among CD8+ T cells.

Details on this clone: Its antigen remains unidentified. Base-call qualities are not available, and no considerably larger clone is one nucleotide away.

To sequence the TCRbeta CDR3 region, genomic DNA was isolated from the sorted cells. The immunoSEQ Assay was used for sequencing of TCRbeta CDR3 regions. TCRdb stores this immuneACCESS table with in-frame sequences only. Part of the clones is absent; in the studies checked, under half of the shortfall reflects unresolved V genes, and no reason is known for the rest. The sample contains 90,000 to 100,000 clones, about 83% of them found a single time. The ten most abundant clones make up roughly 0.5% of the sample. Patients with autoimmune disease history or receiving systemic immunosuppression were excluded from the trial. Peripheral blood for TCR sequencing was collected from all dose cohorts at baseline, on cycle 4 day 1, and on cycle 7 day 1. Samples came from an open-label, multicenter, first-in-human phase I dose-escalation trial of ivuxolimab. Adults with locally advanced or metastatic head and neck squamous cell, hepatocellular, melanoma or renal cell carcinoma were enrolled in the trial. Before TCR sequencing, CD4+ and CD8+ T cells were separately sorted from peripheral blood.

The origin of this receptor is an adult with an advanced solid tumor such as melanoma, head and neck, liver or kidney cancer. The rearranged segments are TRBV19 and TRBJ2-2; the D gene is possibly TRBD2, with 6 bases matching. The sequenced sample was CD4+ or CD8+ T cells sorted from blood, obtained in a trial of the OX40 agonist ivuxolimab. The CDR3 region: CASSPEAGLPNTGELFF. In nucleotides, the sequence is TGTGCCAGTAGCCCCGAGGCGGGACTCCCTAACACCGGGGAGCTGTTTTTT.